This T cell receptor beta chain emerged from a study of cytomegalovirus exposure and HLA in healthy donors. General study points: When analyzed later, the rates of TCR association showed variation by HLA locus, with DRB1 the most and HLA-C the fewest.

The PCR contained 60 Vbeta and 13 Jbeta primers. Repertoires were generated with immunoSEQ multiplex PCR, while TCRdb's copy carries only in-frame clones and drops some. The sample lists under 200,000 clones, around 72% occurring once. On this clone: The antigen remains undetermined.

The germline V gene has CDR1 SGDLS and CDR2 YYNGEE. This CDR3 is 16 amino acids long. The trim removed 0 bases at V and 3 bases at J, leaving 6 bases unmatched. This receptor was obtained from a female donor in good health and CMV-seronegative. The chain carries TRBV9 and TRBJ1-2; 9 nucleotides match TRBD1. Material: PBMCs. CDR3 residues: CASSVAGTGLDYGYTF. Written as DNA, the CDR3 is TGTGCCAGCAGCGTAGCTGGGACAGGGTTGGACTATGGCTACACCTTC.